What follows are 29 T cell receptor beta chains derived from one specimen sequenced in a study of shared T cell receptors in the human thymus. TCRdb's table, derived via immunoSEQ multiplex PCR, lists solely in-frame clones and lacks some. The profile shows 500,000 to 550,000 clones, more than 75% of them singletons. The same sample was also used in a study of human thymus T cells.

Sample: thymocytes. These receptors were obtained from a boy in the first two years of life with a congenital heart defect.

In this sample, this clone turned up a few times. The chain joins TRBV5-3 to TRBJ1-4; unclear D gene. TRBV5-3 is an ORF, with its function uncertain. The CDR3 runs 12 residues. The V end lost 2 bases, the J end lost 13 bases, and 12 bases lay between the germline ends. CDR3 nucleotide sequence: TGTGCCAGAAGCTTCCTCAGGTATTCACTGTTTTTT. Protein sequence: CARSFLRYSLFF.

The chain joins TRBV2 to TRBJ2-1; TRBD1 agrees at 10 bases. Germline V gene data show CDR1 as SNHLY and CDR2 as FYNNEI. This CDR3 region has 15 residues. Unmatched junction bases numbered 7, after V lost 6 bases and J lost 5 bases. The CDR3 sequence is CASSRAGTGDNEQFF. The CDR3 DNA follows: TGTGCCAGCAGCAGGGCCGGGACAGGGGACAATGAGCAGTTCTTC.

The chain joins TRBV7-9 to TRBJ1-4, with TRBD1 matching over 8 bases. In germline, CDR1 is SEHNR, CDR2 FQNEAQ (reference sequence). The CDR3 extends over 17 amino acids. J was trimmed by 8 bases and V by 1 base; bases with no gene match: 12. CDR3 region: CASSLGNFQGAWEKLFF. DNA for the CDR3: TGTGCCAGCAGCTTAGGGAATTTCCAGGGGGCGTGGGAAAAACTGTTTTTT. The entire variable domain, with the rest obtained from reference TRBV7-9 and TRBJ1-4, is as follows: DTGVSQNPRHKITKRGQNVTFRCDPISEHNRLYWYRQTLGQGPEFLTYFQNEAQLEKSRLLSDRFSAERPKGSFSTLEIQRTEQGDSAMYLCASSLGNFQGAWEKLFFGSGTQLSVL.

The genes are TRBV27 and TRBJ2-1; TRBD2 matches at 8 bases. The CDR3 spans 16 residues. Germline CDR1 and CDR2: MNHEY and SMNVEV (reference sequence). J was trimmed by 7 bases and V by 5 bases; bases with no gene match: 13. Written as DNA, the CDR3 is TGTGCCAGCAGTCCCTCAGGAGCGGGAGAGAAAAATGAGCAGTTCTTC. Amino acids: CASSPSGAGEKNEQFF.

This clone was seen a handful of times. J is TRBJ2-7 and V is TRBV5-1; the match to TRBD1 covers 8 bases. This CDR3 spans 13 amino acids. In germline, CDR1 is SGHRS, CDR2 YFSETQ. The J segment lost 5 bases and the V segment lost 3 bases, leaving 4 bases of the junction unmatched. The CDR3 sequence is CASSSTQGDEQYF. The CDR3 DNA reads TGCGCCAGCAGCTCGACACAGGGGGACGAGCAGTACTTC.

CDR3 sequence (DNA): TGTGCCAGCAGAATTAGGCGTCTGACACCCTACGAGCAGTACTTC. Translating gives CASRIRRLTPYEQYF. V is TRBV27 and J is TRBJ2-7, with no clear D. V shed 6 bases and J shed 2 bases, with 17 bases lying between them. CDR3 size: 15 residues. Looked up from germline, CDR1 is MNHEY and CDR2 is SMNVEV (reference sequence).

The chain joins TRBV28 to TRBJ2-7; 13 nucleotides align to TRBD2. Germline trimming cut 7 bases from V and 4 bases from J; bases unmatched to any gene: 16. Germline assignment: CDR1 MDHEN and CDR2 SYDVKM. CDR3 length equals 18 residues. The CDR3 is CASNLRTSGSGFGYEQYF. DNA of the CDR3: TGTGCCAGCAATCTAAGGACTAGCGGGAGTGGGTTCGGGTACGAGCAGTACTTC.

The V and J genes are TRBV5-1 and TRBJ1-1; 7 positions agree with TRBD1. Looked up from germline, CDR1 is SGHRS and CDR2 is YFSETQ. The V segment lost 1 base and the J segment 1 base; nucleotides outside the gene matches: 13. The CDR3 is made up of 18 amino acids. The CDR3 is CASSLNGLEGAGNTEAFF. The CDR3 coding sequence is TGCGCCAGCAGCTTGAATGGGCTGGAGGGGGCGGGGAACACTGAAGCTTTCTTT.

The chain joins TRBV29-1 to TRBJ2-1; tentative D call: TRBD2 (5 bases). The CDR3 has 11 residues. Trimming took 3 bases from V and 9 from J, leaving 9 bases between them. Germline V gives CDR1 SQVTM, CDR2 ANQGSEA. The CDR3 DNA reads as TGCAGCGTTGAGTCCCGGGGTGAGCAGTTCTTC. Encoded protein: CSVESRGEQFF.

This chain uses TRBV9 with TRBJ1-4; 9 bases map to TRBD1. The CDR3 is made up of 15 amino acids. Germline-derived CDR1 and CDR2 are SGDLS and YYNGEE. Germline trimming cut 3 bases from V and 8 bases from J; bases unmatched to any gene: 8. CDR3 nucleotide sequence: TGTGCCAGCAGCGAGAGGGACAGGGCGGGGGAAAAACTGTTTTTT. Its translation: CASSERDRAGEKLFF.

This rearrangement joins TRBV2 to TRBJ2-7, with 7 positions matching TRBD1. There are 11 residues in the CDR3. Germline loops: CDR1 SNHLY, CDR2 FYNNEI. Trimming cost V 8 bases and J 4 bases; bases outside gene matches: 2. The CDR3 reads CASGTEYEQYF. The CDR3 DNA reads TGTGCCAGCGGGACAGAATACGAGCAGTACTTC. Combining the CDR3 with reference TRBV2 and TRBJ2-7 gives the whole variable domain EPEVTQTPSHQVTQMGQEVILRCVPISNHLYFYWYRQILGQKVEFLVSFYNNEISEKSEIFDDQFSVERPDGSNFTLKIRSTKLEDSAMYFCASGTEYEQYFGPGTRLTVT.

V and J are TRBV27 and TRBJ2-7, with 10 bases fitting TRBD2. The CDR3 loop spans 16 amino acids. The junction had 13 bases not matched to a gene; V was cut back by 5 bases and J by 6 bases. Per the germline V gene, CDR1 is MNHEY and CDR2 is SMNVEV (reference sequence). CDR3 region: CASSAAGAGGPPEQYF. In DNA, the CDR3 is TGTGCCAGCAGTGCGGCGGGAGCGGGAGGGCCACCCGAGCAGTACTTC.

The rearrangement joins TRBV5-6 to TRBJ2-7; TRBD1 aligns across 9 bases. Trimming cost V 3 bases and J 6 bases; bases outside gene matches: 10. The CDR3 is made up of 15 amino acids. Germline V CDR1 and CDR2: SGHDT, YYEEEE. As DNA, the CDR3 is TGTGCCAGCAGCTACATCCGGGACAGGGTAGGCGAGCAGTACTTC. Its protein product is CASSYIRDRVGEQYF.

The gene calls are TRBV18 and TRBJ2-1; 10 nucleotides agree with TRBD2. Per germline, CDR1 KGHSH and CDR2 LQKENI. The CDR3 has 16 amino acids. J lost 9 bases, V lost 2 bases, and 10 bases had no gene match. The CDR3 coding sequence is TGTGCCAGCTCACCAGAGGCTAGCGGGAGATTGGGTGAGCAGTTCTTC. This encodes CASSPEASGRLGEQFF.

This chain joins TRBV4-1 and TRBJ2-6; D unclear. The CDR3 loop spans 17 amino acids. Per germline, CDR1 MGHRA and CDR2 YSYEKL. Trimming stripped 0 bases from V and 0 bases from J, with 9 bases between. The CDR3 sequence is CASSQDPYSSGANVLTF. DNA of the CDR3: TGCGCCAGCAGCCAAGACCCGTACTCCTCTGGGGCCAACGTCCTGACTTTC.

V gene TRBV5-1 combines with J gene TRBJ2-3; no reliable D call. This CDR3 is 17 amino acids long. Germline-derived CDR1 and CDR2 are SGHRS and YFSETQ. Trimming removed 0 bases from V and 0 bases from J, with 14 bases in between. The CDR3 DNA follows: TGCGCCAGCAGCTTGGCAGTTTGGGTGGAGAGCACAGATACGCAGTATTTT. Translated, it gives CASSLAVWVESTDTQYF. Drawing the rest from reference TRBV5-1 and TRBJ2-3, the complete variable domain is KAGVTQTPRYLIKTRGQQVTLSCSPISGHRSVSWYQQTPGQGLQFLFEYFSETQRNKGNFPGRFSGRQFSNSRSEMNVSTLELGDSALYLCASSLAVWVESTDTQYFGPGTRLTVL.

This clone has only a few counts. The chain combines TRBV7-6 with TRBJ2-7; 9 bases are a match to TRBD1. V was clipped by 1 base and J by 6 bases; unmatched bases: 19. From germline, CDR1 is SGHVS and CDR2 FNYEAQ. This CDR3 has 19 amino acids. CDR3 loop: CASSLDPGQGHLTKGEQYF. For the CDR3, the DNA is TGTGCCAGCAGCTTAGATCCGGGACAGGGACACCTCACAAAGGGCGAGCAGTACTTC.

This chain joins TRBV7-3 and TRBJ2-2; no clear D. Germline values: CDR1 SGHTA, CDR2 FQGTGA. This CDR3 contains 15 residues. The V and J ends lost 5 bases and 7 bases respectively, with 17 bases between them. The CDR3 is CASSPRNMGNGELFF. The CDR3 bases are TGTGCCAGCAGCCCACGGAACATGGGCAACGGGGAGCTGTTTTTT. The entire variable domain, with the rest obtained from reference TRBV7-3 and TRBJ2-2, is as follows: GAGVSQTPSNKVTEKGKYVELRCDPISGHTALYWYRQSLGQGPEFLIYFQGTGAADDSGLPNDRFFAVRPEGSVSTLKIQRTERGDSAVYLCASSPRNMGNGELFFGEGSRLTVL.

The chain couples TRBV4-3 to TRBJ1-5, with 7 bases identical to TRBD1. Germline trimming cut 0 bases from V and 0 bases from J; bases unmatched to any gene: 8. Per germline, CDR1 LGHNA and CDR2 YSLEER. The CDR3 consists of 18 residues. The DNA for the CDR3 is TGCGCCAGCAGCCAAGATTGGAAGGACAGGAGTAGCAATCAGCCCCAGCATTTT. Protein sequence: CASSQDWKDRSSNQPQHF.

CDR3 sequence (DNA): TGTGCCAGCAGCCCAGCGGGGACCCGGACCGGGGAGCTGTTTTTT. Its translation: CASSPAGTRTGELFF. The rearrangement uses TRBV7-9 and TRBJ2-2; 7 bases are a match to TRBD2. Looked up from germline, CDR1 is SEHNR and CDR2 is FQNEAQ (reference sequence). The CDR3 is 15 residues long. Germline trimming cut 5 bases from V and 5 bases from J; bases unmatched to any gene: 8.

The chain carries TRBV5-1 and TRBJ2-5; weak D call: TRBD2 (5 bases). Germline V lookup: CDR1 SGHRS, CDR2 YFSETQ. V was trimmed by 5 bases and J by 9 bases, leaving 17 bases between them. The CDR3 covers 13 residues. The CDR3 sequence is CASSSASRRPQYF. CDR3 nucleotide sequence: TGCGCCAGCAGTTCCGCTAGCCGCCGGCCCCAGTACTTC.

The rearrangement uses TRBV29-1 and TRBJ2-6; maybe TRBD1 (5 bases). The V gene lost 4 bases and the J gene lost 2 bases, with 15 bases spanning the gap. This CDR3 is built from 16 residues. The germline gives CDR1 SQVTM, CDR2 ANQGSEA. The CDR3 sequence is CSVVSRVNPGANVLTF. CDR3 sequence (DNA): TGCAGCGTTGTTAGCAGGGTTAACCCTGGGGCCAACGTCCTGACTTTC.

This chain joins TRBV30 and TRBJ2-2; 8 nucleotides align to TRBD1. Germline V gene lookup returns CDR1 GTSNPN and CDR2 SVGIG (reference sequence). J lost 5 bases, V lost 3 bases, and 8 bases had no gene match. The CDR3 loop spans 15 amino acids. CDR3 DNA: TGTGCCTGGAGGGACCCCGGGACAGGTACCGGGGAGCTGTTTTTT. It is translated as CAWRDPGTGTGELFF.

The chain links TRBV19 to TRBJ2-5; tentatively, D is TRBD2 (6 bases). Germline CDR1 reads LNHDA; CDR2 reads SQIVND (reference sequence). The CDR3 consists of 15 residues. V was clipped by 3 bases and J by 1 base, with 12 bases between them. The CDR3 region is CASSMGRDLQETQYF. As DNA, the CDR3 is TGTGCCAGTAGTATGGGGCGGGACCTCCAAGAGACCCAGTACTTC.

CDR3 protein: CASRGDGRGTDTQYF. The CDR3 nucleotides are TGTGCCAGCAGGGGGGACGGGAGGGGAACAGATACGCAGTATTTT. The chain has TRBV5-6 and TRBJ2-3, with 8 bases matching TRBD2. This CDR3 spans 15 amino acids. Germline CDR1 SGHDT, CDR2 YYEEEE. Unmatched junction bases numbered 8, after V lost 5 bases and J lost 3 bases.

This clone was counted a few times. This chain links TRBV18 with TRBJ2-1, with 12 bases matching TRBD2. This CDR3 has 19 residues. Germline V gene sequence: CDR1 KGHSH, CDR2 LQKENI. With V trimmed by 1 base and J by 2 bases, 9 bases remained unmatched. The CDR3 bases are TGTGCCAGCTCACCACGCGGACTAGCGGGATCGCCGGCCTACAATGAGCAGTTCTTC. It codes for CASSPRGLAGSPAYNEQFF.

The V call is TRBV7-6, the J call TRBJ1-2; tentatively, D is TRBD1 (5 bases). Looked up from germline, CDR1 is SGHVS and CDR2 is FNYEAQ. This CDR3 region has 11 residues. The germline V and J ends were trimmed by 5 bases and 10 bases, with 11 bases remaining between them. CDR3 in DNA: TGTGCCAGCAGCATGGGGCGGGACTACACCTTC. Its translation: CASSMGRDYTF.

For this clone: Distinct nucleotide sequences in the sample also encode this CDR3. The rearrangement uses TRBV6-5 and TRBJ2-5, with 10 bases fitting TRBD1. Trimming removed 6 bases from V and 7 bases from J; junction bases left unmatched: 2. The CDR3 spans 12 residues. Germline V gene lookup returns CDR1 MNHEY and CDR2 SVGAGI. Here the CDR3 reads CASSRTGGTQYF. CDR3 coding DNA: TGTGCCAGCAGCCGGACAGGGGGGACCCAGTACTTC.

V gene TRBV6-6 combines with J gene TRBJ1-5; tentative D call: TRBD1 (5 bases). The germline V and J ends were trimmed by 3 bases and 7 bases, with 13 bases remaining between them. Germline values: CDR1 MNHNY, CDR2 SVGAGI (reference sequence). The CDR3 totals 14 residues. The CDR3 loop is CASSYPGREQPQHF. For the CDR3, the DNA is TGTGCCAGCAGTTATCCAGGGAGGGAGCAGCCCCAGCATTTT.